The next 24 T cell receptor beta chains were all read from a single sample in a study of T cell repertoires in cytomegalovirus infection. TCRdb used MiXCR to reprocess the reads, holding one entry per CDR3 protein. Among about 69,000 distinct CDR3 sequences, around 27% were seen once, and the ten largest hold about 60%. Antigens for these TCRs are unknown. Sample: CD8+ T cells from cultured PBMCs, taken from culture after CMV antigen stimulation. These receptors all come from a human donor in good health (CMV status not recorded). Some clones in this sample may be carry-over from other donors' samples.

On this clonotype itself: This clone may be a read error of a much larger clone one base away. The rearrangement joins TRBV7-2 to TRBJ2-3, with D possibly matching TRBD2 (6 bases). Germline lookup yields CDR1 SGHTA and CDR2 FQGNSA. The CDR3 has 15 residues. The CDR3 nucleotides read TGTGCCAGCAGCACTAGCCCCCTGGGTACAGGTACGCAGTATTTT. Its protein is CASSTSPLGTGTQYF.

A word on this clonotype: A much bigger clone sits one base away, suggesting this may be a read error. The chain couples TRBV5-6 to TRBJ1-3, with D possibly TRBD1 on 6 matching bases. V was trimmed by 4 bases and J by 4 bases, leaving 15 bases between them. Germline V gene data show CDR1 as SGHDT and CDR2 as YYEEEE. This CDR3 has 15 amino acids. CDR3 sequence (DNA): TGTGCCAGCAGCCGGGACATCCCAGAGGGAAACACCATATATTTT. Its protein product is CASSRDIPEGNTIYF. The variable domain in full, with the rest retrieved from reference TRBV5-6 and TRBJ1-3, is DAGVTQSPTHLIKTRGQQVTLRCSPKSGHDTVSWYQQALGQGPQFIFQYYEEEERQRGNFPDRFSGHQFPNYSSELNVNALLLGDSALYLCASSRDIPEGNTIYFGEGSWLTVV.

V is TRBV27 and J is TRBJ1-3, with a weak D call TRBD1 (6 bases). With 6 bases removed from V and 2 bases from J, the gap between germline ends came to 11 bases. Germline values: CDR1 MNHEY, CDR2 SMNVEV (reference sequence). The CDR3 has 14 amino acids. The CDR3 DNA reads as TGTGCCAGCAGCACGGGGACAACTGGAAACACCATATATTTT. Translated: CASSTGTTGNTIYF.

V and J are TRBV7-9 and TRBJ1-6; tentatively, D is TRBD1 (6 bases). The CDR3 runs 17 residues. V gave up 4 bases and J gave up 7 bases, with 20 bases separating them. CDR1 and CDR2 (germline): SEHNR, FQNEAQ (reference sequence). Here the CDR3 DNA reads TGTGCCAGCAGCTCCAACATCCGGGGGGCAGAAAATTCACCCCTCCACTTT. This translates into CASSSNIRGAENSPLHF.

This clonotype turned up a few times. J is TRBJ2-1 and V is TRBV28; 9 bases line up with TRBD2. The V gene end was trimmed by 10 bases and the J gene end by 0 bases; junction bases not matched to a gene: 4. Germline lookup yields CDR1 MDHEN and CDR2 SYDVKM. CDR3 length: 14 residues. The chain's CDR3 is CATERGVSYNEQFF. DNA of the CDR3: TGTGCCACCGAGCGGGGGGTCTCCTACAATGAGCAGTTCTTC.

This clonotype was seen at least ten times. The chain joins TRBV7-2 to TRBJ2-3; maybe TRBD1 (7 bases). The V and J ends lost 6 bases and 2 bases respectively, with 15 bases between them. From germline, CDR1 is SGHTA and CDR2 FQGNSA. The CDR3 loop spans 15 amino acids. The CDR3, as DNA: TGTGCCAGCAGTCTAGGGGGGACAGTCACAGATACGCAGTATTTT. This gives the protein CASSLGGTVTDTQYF.

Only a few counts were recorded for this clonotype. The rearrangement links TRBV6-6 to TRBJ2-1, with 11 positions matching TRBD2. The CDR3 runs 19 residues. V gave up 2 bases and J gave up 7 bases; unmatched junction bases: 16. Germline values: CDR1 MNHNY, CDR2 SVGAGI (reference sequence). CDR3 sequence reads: CASSYVTSGSPGVLNEQFF. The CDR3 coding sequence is TGTGCCAGCAGTTACGTAACTAGCGGGAGTCCCGGGGTTTTGAATGAGCAGTTCTTC.

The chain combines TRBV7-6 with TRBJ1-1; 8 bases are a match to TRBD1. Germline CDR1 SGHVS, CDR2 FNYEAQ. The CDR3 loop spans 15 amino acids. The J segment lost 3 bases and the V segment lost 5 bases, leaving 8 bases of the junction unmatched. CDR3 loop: CASSERDRRDTEAFF. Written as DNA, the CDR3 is TGTGCCAGCAGCGAAAGGGACAGGCGGGACACTGAAGCTTTCTTT.

Written as DNA, the CDR3 is TGTGCCAGCAGTTACCAGGGGAGGCCACGAAACGCAAAACTGTTTTTT. This gives the protein CASSYQGRPRNAKLFF. The V and J genes are TRBV6-2 or TRBV6-3 and TRBJ1-4, with TRBD1 as a possible D gene (6 bases). Germline V CDR1 and CDR2: MNHEY, SVGEGT. CDR3 length equals 16 residues. Trimming removed 2 bases at V and 10 bases at J, with 20 bases between.

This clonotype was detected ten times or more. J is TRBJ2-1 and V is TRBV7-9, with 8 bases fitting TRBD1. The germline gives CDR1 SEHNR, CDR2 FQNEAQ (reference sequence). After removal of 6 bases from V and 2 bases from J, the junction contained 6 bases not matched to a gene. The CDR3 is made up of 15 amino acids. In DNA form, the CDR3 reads TGTGCCAGCAGTCCACAGGGGGAGGCCTACAATGAGCAGTTCTTC. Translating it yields CASSPQGEAYNEQFF.

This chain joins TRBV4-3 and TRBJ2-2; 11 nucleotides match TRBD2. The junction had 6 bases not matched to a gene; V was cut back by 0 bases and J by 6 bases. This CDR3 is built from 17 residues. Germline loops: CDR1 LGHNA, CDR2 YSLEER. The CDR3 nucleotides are TGCGCCAGCAGCCAAGAACGGCTAGCGGGGGGATCCGGGGAGCTGTTTTTT. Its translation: CASSQERLAGGSGELFF.

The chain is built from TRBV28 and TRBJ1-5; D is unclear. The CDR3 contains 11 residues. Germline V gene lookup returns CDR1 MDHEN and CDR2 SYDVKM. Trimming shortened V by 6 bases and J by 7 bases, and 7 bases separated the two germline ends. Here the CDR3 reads CASRAGQPQHF. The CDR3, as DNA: TGTGCCAGCAGGGCGGGCCAGCCCCAGCATTTT.

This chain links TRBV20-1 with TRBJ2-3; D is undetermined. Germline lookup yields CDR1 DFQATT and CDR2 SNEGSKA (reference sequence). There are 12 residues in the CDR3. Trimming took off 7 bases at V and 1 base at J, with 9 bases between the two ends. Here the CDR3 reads CSVEYRTDTQYF. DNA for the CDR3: TGCAGTGTAGAGTACCGCACAGATACGCAGTATTTT.

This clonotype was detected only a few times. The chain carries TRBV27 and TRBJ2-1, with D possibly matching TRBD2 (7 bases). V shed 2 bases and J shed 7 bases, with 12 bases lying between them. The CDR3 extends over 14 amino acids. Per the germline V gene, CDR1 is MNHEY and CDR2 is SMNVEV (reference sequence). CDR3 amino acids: CASSLAGGTNEQFF. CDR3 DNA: TGTGCCAGCAGTTTAGCCGGGGGGACAAATGAGCAGTTCTTC.

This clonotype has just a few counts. CDR3 DNA sequence: TGTGCCAGCAGCTTGGGACAGGCCCGGGTTCAGTACTTC. It codes for CASSLGQARVQYF. This chain joins TRBV5-6 and TRBJ2-4; perhaps TRBD1 as D (6 bases). Germline CDR1 reads SGHDT; CDR2 reads YYEEEE. Trimming cost V 0 bases and J 11 bases, with 12 bases left between them. This CDR3 is built from 13 residues. The full variable domain, with the rest looked up from reference TRBV5-6 and TRBJ2-4, is DAGVTQSPTHLIKTRGQQVTLRCSPKSGHDTVSWYQQALGQGPQFIFQYYEEEERQRGNFPDRFSGHQFPNYSSELNVNALLLGDSALYLCASSLGQARVQYFGAGTRLSVL.

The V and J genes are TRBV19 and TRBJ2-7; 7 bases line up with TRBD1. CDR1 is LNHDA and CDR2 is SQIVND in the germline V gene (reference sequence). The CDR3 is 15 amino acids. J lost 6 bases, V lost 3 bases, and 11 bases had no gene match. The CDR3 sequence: CASSMETGSILEQYF. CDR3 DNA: TGTGCCAGTAGTATGGAGACAGGGAGCATCCTCGAGCAGTACTTC. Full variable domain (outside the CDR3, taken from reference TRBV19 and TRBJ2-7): DGGITQSPKYLFRKEGQNVTLSCEQNLNHDAMYWYRQDPGQGLRLIYYSQIVNDFQKGDIAEGYSVSREKKESFPLTVTSAQKNPTAFYLCASSMETGSILEQYFGPGTRLTVT.

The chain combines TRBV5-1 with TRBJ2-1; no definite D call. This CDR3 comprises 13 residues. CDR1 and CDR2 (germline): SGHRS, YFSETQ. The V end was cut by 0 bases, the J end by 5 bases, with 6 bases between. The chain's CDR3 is CASSLEPHNEQFF. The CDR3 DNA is TGCGCCAGCAGCTTGGAGCCGCACAATGAGCAGTTCTTC. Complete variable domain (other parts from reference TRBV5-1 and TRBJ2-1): KAGVTQTPRYLIKTRGQQVTLSCSPISGHRSVSWYQQTPGQGLQFLFEYFSETQRNKGNFPGRFSGRQFSNSRSEMNVSTLELGDSALYLCASSLEPHNEQFFGPGTRLTVL.

In nucleotides, the CDR3 is TGTGCCAGCAGTGAAATCGCTGTTACCTCCTACGAGCAGTACTTC. Translating gives CASSEIAVTSYEQYF. V is TRBV6-1 and J is TRBJ2-7; D gene uncertain. The germline V gene encodes CDR1 MNHNS and CDR2 SASEGT. V lost 2 bases to trimming and J lost 0 bases, with 11 bases between them. CDR3 length equals 15 residues.

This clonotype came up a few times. CDR3 nucleotides: TGTGCCAGCAGCGTATCTCCTACGGTCGGGGAGCAGTACTTC. Translating gives CASSVSPTVGEQYF. V and J are TRBV9 and TRBJ2-7; D is uncertain. The V gene's germline CDR1 is SGDLS and CDR2 YYNGEE. V was clipped by 1 base and J by 7 bases, with 15 bases between them. This CDR3 contains 14 residues.

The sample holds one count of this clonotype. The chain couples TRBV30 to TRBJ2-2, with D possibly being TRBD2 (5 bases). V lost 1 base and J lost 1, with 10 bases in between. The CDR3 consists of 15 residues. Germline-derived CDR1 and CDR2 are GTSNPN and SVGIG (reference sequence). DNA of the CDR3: TGTGCCTGGAGTGAGGGAGACAAGAACACCGGGGAGCTGTTTTTT. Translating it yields CAWSEGDKNTGELFF.

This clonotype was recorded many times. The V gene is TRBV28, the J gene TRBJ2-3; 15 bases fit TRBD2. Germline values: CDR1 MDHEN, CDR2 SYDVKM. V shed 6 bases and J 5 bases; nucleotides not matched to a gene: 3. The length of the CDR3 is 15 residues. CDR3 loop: CASRRTSGRVDTQYF. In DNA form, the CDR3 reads TGTGCCAGCAGAAGGACTAGCGGGAGGGTAGATACGCAGTATTTT.

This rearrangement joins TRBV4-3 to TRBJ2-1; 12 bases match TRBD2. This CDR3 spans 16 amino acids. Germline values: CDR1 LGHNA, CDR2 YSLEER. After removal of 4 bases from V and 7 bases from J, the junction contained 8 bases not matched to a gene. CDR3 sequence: CASSPALAGGQNEQFF. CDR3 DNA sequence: TGCGCCAGCAGCCCGGCCCTAGCGGGAGGGCAGAATGAGCAGTTCTTC.

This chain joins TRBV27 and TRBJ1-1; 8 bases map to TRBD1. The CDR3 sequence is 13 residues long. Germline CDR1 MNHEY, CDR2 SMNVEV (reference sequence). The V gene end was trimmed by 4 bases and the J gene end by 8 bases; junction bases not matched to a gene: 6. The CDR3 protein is CASSSGQGLEAFF. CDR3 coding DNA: TGTGCCAGCAGTTCCGGACAGGGTTTAGAAGCTTTCTTT.

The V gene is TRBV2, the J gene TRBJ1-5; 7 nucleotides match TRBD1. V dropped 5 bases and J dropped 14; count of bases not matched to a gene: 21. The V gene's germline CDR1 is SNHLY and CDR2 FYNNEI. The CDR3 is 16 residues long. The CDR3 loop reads CASSPMGGTESIRKHF. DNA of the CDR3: TGTGCCAGCAGTCCCATGGGGGGGACAGAATCAATCCGAAAGCATTTT.